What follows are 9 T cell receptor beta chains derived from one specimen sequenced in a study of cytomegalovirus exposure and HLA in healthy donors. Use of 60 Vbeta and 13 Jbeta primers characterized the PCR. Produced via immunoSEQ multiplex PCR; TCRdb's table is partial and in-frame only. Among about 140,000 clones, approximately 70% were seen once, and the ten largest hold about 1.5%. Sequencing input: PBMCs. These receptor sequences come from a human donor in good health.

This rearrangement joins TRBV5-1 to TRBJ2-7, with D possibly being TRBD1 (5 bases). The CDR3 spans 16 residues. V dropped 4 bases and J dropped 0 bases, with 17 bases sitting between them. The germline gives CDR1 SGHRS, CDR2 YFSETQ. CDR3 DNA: TGCGCCAGCAGCCCCCTGGGAAGGGGTAACTCCTACGAGCAGTACTTC. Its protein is CASSPLGRGNSYEQYF.

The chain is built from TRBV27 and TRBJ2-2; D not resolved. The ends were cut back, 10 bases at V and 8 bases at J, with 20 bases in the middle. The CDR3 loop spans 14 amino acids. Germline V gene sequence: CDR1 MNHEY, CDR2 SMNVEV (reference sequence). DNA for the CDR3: TGTGCCACCCTCCCGGTGGCGGCACTAGGGGAGCTGTTTTTT. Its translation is CATLPVAALGELFF.

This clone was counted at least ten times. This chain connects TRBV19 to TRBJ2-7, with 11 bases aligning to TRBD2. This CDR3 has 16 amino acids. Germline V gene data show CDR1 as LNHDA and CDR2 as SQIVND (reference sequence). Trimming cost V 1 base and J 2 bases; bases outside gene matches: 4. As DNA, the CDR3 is TGTGCCAGTAGTATAGGGGGGACTAGCGGTACCTACGAGCAGTACTTC. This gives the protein CASSIGGTSGTYEQYF. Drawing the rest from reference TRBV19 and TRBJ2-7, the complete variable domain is DGGITQSPKYLFRKEGQNVTLSCEQNLNHDAMYWYRQDPGQGLRLIYYSQIVNDFQKGDIAEGYSVSREKKESFPLTVTSAQKNPTAFYLCASSIGGTSGTYEQYFGPGTRLTVT.

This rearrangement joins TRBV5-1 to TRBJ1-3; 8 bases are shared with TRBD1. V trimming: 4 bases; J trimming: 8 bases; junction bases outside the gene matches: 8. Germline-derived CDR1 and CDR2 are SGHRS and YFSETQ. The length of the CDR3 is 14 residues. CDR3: CASSPNRDRYTIYF. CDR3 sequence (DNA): TGCGCCAGCAGCCCGAACCGGGACAGGTACACCATATATTTT.

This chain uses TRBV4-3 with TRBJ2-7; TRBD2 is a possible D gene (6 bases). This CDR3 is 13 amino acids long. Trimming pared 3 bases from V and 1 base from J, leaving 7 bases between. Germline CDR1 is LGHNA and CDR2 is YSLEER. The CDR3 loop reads CASSQAGSYEQYF. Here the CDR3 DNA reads TGCGCCAGCAGCCAGGCGGGGTCCTACGAGCAGTACTTC.

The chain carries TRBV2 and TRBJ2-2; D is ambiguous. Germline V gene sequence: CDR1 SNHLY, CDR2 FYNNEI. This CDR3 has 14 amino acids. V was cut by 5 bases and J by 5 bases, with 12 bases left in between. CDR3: CASSPRAVTGELFF. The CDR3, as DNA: TGTGCCAGCAGTCCCCGAGCCGTTACCGGGGAGCTGTTTTTT.

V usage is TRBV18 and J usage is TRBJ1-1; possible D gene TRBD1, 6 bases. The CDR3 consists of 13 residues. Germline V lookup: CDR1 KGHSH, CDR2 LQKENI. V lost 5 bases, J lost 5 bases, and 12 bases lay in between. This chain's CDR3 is CASSRSGATEAFF. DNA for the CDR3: TGTGCCAGCTCAAGATCAGGGGCAACTGAAGCTTTCTTT.

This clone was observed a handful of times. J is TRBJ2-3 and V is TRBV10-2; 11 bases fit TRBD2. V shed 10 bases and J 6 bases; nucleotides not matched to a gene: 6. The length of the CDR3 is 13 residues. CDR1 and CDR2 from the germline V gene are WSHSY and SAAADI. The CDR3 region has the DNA TGCGCCACCCTAGCGGGAGGCCGGGATACGCAGTATTTT. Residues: CATLAGGRDTQYF.

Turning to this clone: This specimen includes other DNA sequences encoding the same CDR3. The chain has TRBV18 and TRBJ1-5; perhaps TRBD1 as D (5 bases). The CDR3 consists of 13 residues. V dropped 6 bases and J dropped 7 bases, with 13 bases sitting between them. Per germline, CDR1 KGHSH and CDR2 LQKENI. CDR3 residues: CASSSSGGQPQHF. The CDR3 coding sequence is TGTGCCAGCTCGTCTTCGGGGGGGCAGCCCCAGCATTTT.